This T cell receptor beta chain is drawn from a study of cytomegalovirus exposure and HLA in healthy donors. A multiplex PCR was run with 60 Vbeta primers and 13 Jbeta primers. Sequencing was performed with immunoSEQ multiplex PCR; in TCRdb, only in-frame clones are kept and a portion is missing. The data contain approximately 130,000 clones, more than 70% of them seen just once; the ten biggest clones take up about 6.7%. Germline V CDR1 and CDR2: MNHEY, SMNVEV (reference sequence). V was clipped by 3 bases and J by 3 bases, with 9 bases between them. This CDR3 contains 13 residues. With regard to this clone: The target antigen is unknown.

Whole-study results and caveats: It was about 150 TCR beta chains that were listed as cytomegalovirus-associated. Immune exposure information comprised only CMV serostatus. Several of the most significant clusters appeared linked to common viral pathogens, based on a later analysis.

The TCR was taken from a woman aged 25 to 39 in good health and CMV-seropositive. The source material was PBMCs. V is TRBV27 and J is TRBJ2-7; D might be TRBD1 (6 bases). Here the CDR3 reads CASSFGQRYEQYF. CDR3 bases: TGTGCCAGCAGTTTCGGACAGCGCTACGAGCAGTACTTC.